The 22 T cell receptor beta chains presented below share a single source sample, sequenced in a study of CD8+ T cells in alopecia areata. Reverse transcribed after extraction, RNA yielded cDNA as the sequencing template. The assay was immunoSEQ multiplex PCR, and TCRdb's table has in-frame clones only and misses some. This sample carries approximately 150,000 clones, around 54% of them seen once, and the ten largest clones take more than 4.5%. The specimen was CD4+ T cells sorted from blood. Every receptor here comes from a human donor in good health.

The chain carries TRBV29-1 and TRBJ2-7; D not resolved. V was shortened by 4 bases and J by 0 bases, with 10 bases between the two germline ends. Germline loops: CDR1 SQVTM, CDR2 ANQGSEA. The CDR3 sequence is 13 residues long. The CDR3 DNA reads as TGCAGCGTTGGAGTAGGGTACTCCTACGAGCAGTACTTC. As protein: CSVGVGYSYEQYF.

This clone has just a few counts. The CDR3 coding sequence is TGCAGCGGTCGGACCGCCTCCCGGCCCCAGCATTTT. Protein: CSGRTASRPQHF. V gene TRBV29-1 combines with J gene TRBJ1-5, with D uncertain. V was pared by 7 bases and J by 9 bases, with 16 bases between. The CDR3 consists of 12 residues. Germline V lookup: CDR1 SQVTM, CDR2 ANQGSEA.

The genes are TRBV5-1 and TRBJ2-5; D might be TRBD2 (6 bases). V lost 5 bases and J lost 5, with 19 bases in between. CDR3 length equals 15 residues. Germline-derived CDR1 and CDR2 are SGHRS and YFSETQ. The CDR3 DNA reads TGCGCCAGCAGTTTGTTCGGGACGGGGGATGAGACCCAGTACTTC. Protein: CASSLFGTGDETQYF.

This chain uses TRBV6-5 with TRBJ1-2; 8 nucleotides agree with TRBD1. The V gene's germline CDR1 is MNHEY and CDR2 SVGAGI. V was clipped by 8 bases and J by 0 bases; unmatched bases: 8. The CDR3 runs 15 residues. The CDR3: CASSPDRGANYGYTF. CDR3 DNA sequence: TGTGCCAGCTCGCCTGACAGGGGAGCTAACTATGGCTACACCTTC.

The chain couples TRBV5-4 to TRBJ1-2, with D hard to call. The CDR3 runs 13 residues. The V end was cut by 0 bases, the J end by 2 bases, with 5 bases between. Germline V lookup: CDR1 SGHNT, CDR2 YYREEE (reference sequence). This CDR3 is CASSLVANYGYTF. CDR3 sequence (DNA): TGTGCCAGCAGCTTGGTGGCCAACTATGGCTACACCTTC.

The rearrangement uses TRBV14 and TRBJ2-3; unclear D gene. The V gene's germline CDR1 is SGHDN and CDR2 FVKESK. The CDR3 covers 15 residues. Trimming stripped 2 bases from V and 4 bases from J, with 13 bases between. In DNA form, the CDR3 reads TGTGCCAGCAGCCAAAGATCGCCGAGTGCAGATACGCAGTATTTT. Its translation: CASSQRSPSADTQYF.

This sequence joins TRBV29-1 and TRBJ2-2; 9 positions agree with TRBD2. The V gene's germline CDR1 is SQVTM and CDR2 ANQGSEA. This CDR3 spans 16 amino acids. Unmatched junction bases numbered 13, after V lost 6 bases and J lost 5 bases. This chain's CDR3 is CSVRHFGGRGTGELFF. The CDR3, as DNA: TGCAGCGTCCGTCACTTCGGCGGGAGGGGTACCGGGGAGCTGTTTTTT.

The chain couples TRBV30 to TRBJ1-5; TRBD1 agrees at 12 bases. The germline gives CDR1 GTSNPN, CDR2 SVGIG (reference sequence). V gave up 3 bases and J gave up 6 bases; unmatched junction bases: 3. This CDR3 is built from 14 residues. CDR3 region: CAWRGQGASQPQHF. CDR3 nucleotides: TGTGCCTGGAGGGGACAGGGGGCAAGTCAGCCCCAGCATTTT.

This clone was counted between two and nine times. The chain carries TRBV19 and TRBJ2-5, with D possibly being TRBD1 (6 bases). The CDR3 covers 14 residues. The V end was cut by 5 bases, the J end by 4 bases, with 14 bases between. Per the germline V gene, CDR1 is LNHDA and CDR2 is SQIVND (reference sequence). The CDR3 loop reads CASSAQGWGETQYF. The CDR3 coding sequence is TGTGCCAGTAGTGCCCAGGGGTGGGGAGAGACCCAGTACTTC.

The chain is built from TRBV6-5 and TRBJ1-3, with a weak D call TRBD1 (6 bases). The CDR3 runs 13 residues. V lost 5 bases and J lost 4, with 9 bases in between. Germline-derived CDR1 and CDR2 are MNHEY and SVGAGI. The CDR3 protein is CASSAGQGNTIYF. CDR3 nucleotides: TGTGCCAGCAGTGCCGGACAGGGAAACACCATATATTTT.

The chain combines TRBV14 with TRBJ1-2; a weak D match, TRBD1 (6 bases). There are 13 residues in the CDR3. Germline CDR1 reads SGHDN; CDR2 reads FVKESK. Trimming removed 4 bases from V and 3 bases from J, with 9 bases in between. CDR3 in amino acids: CASSPDRYYGYTF. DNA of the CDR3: TGTGCCAGCAGCCCGGACAGATACTATGGCTACACCTTC.

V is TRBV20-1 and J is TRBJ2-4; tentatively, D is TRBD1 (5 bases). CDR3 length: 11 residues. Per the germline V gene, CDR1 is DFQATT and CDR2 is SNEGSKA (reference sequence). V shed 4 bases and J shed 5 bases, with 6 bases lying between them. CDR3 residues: CSAIRENIQYF. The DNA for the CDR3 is TGCAGTGCTATCAGGGAAAACATTCAGTACTTC.

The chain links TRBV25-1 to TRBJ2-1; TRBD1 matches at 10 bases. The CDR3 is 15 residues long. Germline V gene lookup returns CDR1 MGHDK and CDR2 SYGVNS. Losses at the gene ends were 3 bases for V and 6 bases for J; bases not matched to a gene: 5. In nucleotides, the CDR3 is TGTGCCAGCAGTGAGCCCGGGACAGGGGTCAATGAGCAGTTCTTC. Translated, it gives CASSEPGTGVNEQFF.

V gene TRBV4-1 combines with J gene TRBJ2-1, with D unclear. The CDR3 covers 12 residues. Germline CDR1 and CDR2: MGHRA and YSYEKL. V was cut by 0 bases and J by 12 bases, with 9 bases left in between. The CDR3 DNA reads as TGCGCCAGCAGCCAAGATAAGTTGATGCAGTTCTTC. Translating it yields CASSQDKLMQFF.

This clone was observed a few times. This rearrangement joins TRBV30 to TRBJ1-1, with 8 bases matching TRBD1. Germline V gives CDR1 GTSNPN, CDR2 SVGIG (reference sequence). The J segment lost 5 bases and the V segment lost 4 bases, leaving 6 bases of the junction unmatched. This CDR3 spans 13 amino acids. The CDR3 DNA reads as TGTGCCTGGACCGAGGACAGGGCGACTGAAGCTTTCTTT. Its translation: CAWTEDRATEAFF.

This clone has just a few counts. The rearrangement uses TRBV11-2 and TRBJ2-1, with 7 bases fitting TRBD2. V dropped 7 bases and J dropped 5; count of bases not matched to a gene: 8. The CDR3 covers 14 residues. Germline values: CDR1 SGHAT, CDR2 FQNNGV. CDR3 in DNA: TGTGCCAGCAACATTGGCGGGGGAAACAATGAGCAGTTCTTC. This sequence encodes CASNIGGGNNEQFF.

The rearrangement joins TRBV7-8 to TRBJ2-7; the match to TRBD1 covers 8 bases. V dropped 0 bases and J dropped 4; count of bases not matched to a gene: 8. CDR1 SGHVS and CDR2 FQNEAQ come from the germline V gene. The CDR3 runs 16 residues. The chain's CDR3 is CASSLAQSRGQYEQYF. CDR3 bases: TGTGCCAGCAGCTTAGCCCAGTCCAGGGGGCAATACGAGCAGTACTTC.

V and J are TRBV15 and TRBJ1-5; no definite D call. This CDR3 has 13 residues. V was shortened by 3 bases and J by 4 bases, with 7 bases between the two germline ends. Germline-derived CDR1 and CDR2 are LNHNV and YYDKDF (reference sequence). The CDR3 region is CATSSSRNQPQHF. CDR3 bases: TGTGCCACCAGCAGCAGTAGAAATCAGCCCCAGCATTTT.

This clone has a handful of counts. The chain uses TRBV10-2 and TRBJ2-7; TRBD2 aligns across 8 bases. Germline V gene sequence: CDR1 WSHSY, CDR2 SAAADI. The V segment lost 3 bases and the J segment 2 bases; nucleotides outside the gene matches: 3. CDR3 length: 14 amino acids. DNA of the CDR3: TGCGCCAGCAGTGAACTAGCGGTAACCTACGAGCAGTACTTC. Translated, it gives CASSELAVTYEQYF.

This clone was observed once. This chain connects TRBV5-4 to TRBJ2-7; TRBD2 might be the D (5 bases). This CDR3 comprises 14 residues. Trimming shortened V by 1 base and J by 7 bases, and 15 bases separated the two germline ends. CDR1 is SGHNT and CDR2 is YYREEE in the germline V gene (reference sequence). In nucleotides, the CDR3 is TGTGCCAGCAGCTTGCGTTCGGGATCGGGGGAGCAGTACTTC. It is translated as CASSLRSGSGEQYF.

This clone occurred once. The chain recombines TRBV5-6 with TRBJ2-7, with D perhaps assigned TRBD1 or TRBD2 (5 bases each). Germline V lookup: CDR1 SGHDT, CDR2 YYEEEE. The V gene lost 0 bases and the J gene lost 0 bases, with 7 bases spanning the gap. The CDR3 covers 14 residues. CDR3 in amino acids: CASSLAGPSYEQYF. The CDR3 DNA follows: TGTGCCAGCAGCTTGGCGGGGCCCTCCTACGAGCAGTACTTC.

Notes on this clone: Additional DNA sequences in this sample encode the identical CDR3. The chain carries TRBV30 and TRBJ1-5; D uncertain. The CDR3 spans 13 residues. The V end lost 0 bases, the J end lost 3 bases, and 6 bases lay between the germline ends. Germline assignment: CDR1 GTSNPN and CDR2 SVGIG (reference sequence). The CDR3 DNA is TGTGCCTGGAGTGTGGGTTACAATCAGCCCCAGCATTTT. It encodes CAWSVGYNQPQHF.